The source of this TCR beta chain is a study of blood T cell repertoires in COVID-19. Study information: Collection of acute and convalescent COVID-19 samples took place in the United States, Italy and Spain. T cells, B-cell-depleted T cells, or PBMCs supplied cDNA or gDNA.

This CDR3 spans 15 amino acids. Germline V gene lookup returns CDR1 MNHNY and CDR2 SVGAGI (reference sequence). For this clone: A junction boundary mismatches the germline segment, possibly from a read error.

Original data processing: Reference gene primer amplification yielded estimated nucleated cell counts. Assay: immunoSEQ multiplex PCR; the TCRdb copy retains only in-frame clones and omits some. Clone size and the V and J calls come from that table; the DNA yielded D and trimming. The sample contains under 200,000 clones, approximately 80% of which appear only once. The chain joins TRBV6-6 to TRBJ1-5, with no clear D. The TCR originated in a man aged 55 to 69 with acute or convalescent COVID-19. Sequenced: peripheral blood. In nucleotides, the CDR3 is TGTGCCAGCAGTTACTCTCCAGAGGGCAAACAGCCCCAGCATTTT. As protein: CASSYSPEGKQPQHF.